A single sample is the source of the 20 T cell receptor beta chains below, sequenced in a study of patients and donors after allogeneic stem cell transplantation. From the RT-PCR reads, TCRdb called clonotypes with MiXCR, one entry per CDR3 protein. This table holds approximately 140,000 distinct CDR3 sequences, about 40% found once. The sequencing input was blood, either unsorted or a sorted T cell fraction (not recorded which). The receptor set was obtained from a human donor who was either an allogeneic HSCT recipient or a stem cell or donor lymphocyte infusion donor (not recorded which). It is not recorded whose cells these are; they may come from a transplant donor.

The chain couples TRBV20-1 to TRBJ1-2; D is perhaps TRBD1 (6 bases). V was pared by 6 bases and J by 3 bases, with 14 bases between. CDR1 and CDR2 (germline): DFQATT, SNEGSKA (reference sequence). The CDR3 is 13 amino acids. The CDR3 sequence: CSAVQGLYYGYTF. As DNA, the CDR3 is TGCAGTGCCGTACAGGGTTTATACTATGGCTACACCTTC.

For this clonotype: A read error may produce the germline difference seen at one junction end. The chain recombines TRBV5-1 with TRBJ1-3; D perhaps matches TRBD1 (5 bases). This CDR3 region has 17 residues. Per the germline V gene, CDR1 is SGHRS and CDR2 is YFSETQ. This CDR3 reads CASSWDEMVVSGYTIYF. In nucleotides, the CDR3 is TGCGCCAGCAGCTGGGACGAGATGGTTGTCTCTGGATACACCATATATTTT. The full variable domain, with the rest looked up from reference TRBV5-1 and TRBJ1-3, is KAGVTQTPRYLIKTRGQQVTLSCSPISGHRSVSWYQQTPGQGLQFLFEYFSETQRNKGNFPGRFSGRQFSNSRSEMNVSTLELGDSALYLCASSWDEMVVSGYTIYFGEGSWLTVV.

This sequence joins TRBV6-5 and TRBJ2-1, with 13 bases aligning to TRBD2. This CDR3 spans 16 amino acids. Germline V lookup: CDR1 MNHEY, CDR2 SVGAGI. V shed 4 bases and J 4 bases; nucleotides not matched to a gene: 4. The CDR3, as DNA: TGTGCCAGCAGTTCGACTAGCGGGGGGTTTTACAATGAGCAGTTCTTC. This translates into CASSSTSGGFYNEQFF.

The gene calls are TRBV7-2 and TRBJ1-1; TRBD1 matches at 10 bases. Trimming at V came to 1 base and at J to 8 bases, leaving 7 bases not matched to a gene. CDR1 is SGHTA and CDR2 is FQGNSA in the germline V gene. The length of the CDR3 is 15 residues. This CDR3 reads CASSLVVTGGREAFF. As DNA, the CDR3 is TGTGCCAGCAGCTTAGTAGTGACAGGGGGCAGGGAAGCTTTCTTT.

This clonotype was detected only a few times. This chain's CDR3 is CASSFGNTQYF. CDR3 DNA: TGCGCCAGCAGCTTCGGAAATACGCAGTATTTT. V and J are TRBV5-1 and TRBJ2-3, with D unclear. Germline loops: CDR1 SGHRS, CDR2 YFSETQ. Between the trimmed V and J ends, which lost 2 bases and 7 bases, there was a span of 5 bases. This CDR3 has 11 residues.

This clonotype was recorded a few times. The chain combines TRBV11-2 with TRBJ1-2; D possibly corresponds to TRBD1 (5 bases). The CDR3 spans 18 residues. Trimming removed 3 bases from V and 3 bases from J, with 23 bases in between. In germline, CDR1 is SGHAT, CDR2 FQNNGV. CDR3 bases: TGTGCCAGCAGCTTCACAACTCGGGGGGTTCACGGGGACTATGGCTACACCTTC. As protein: CASSFTTRGVHGDYGYTF.

Only a few counts were recorded for this clonotype. The rearrangement uses TRBV20-1 and TRBJ1-2; D may be TRBD1 (5 bases). Germline V lookup: CDR1 DFQATT, CDR2 SNEGSKA (reference sequence). Trimming removed 7 bases from V and 7 bases from J, with 13 bases in between. CDR3 length: 11 amino acids. CDR3 nucleotide sequence: TGCAGTGGGGCCCGGGGGGGTGGCTACACCTTC. Encoded protein: CSGARGGGYTF.

This clonotype was observed a handful of times. One end of the junction varies from germline; a read error may be responsible. The chain uses TRBV2 and TRBJ2-3; D is undetermined. CDR3 length: 13 amino acids. Per germline, CDR1 SNHLY and CDR2 FYNNEI. Written as DNA, the CDR3 is TGCGCCAGCGTAAGCTCTTTACCGGATACGCAGTATTTT. Residues: CASVSSLPDTQYF.

This clonotype was observed a few times. The genes are TRBV7-9 and TRBJ1-1; no definite D call. V lost 3 bases and J lost 9, with 14 bases in between. Germline V lookup: CDR1 SEHNR, CDR2 FQNEAQ (reference sequence). This CDR3 region has 13 residues. The CDR3 sequence is CASSFIASTKAFF. CDR3 bases: TGTGCCAGCAGCTTCATTGCCTCAACTAAAGCTTTCTTT.

This clonotype was found a few times. CDR3 in DNA: TGTGCCACCAGCACCGGGATGACTAGCACAGATACGCAGTATTTT. Amino acids: CATSTGMTSTDTQYF. The chain joins TRBV15 to TRBJ2-3, with D possibly being TRBD2 (5 bases). The germline V gene has CDR1 LNHNV and CDR2 YYDKDF (reference sequence). CDR3 length: 15 amino acids. Trimming stripped 4 bases from V and 0 bases from J, with 11 bases between.

The gene calls are TRBV3-1 and TRBJ2-2, with TRBD2 as a possible D gene (7 bases). The germline V and J ends were trimmed by 1 base and 2 bases, with 17 bases remaining between them. Germline V gene data show CDR1 as LGHDT and CDR2 as YNNKEL (reference sequence). The CDR3 length is 18 residues. The CDR3 spells CASSQVLGGGLNTGELFF. The CDR3 DNA sequence: TGTGCCAGCAGCCAAGTCTTGGGCGGGGGCCTTAACACCGGGGAGCTGTTTTTT.

The chain couples TRBV28 to TRBJ2-5; a weak D match, TRBD2 (7 bases). Germline-derived CDR1 and CDR2 are MDHEN and SYDVKM. CDR3 size: 12 residues. The CDR3 sequence is CAVWGGRIAQYF. The CDR3 DNA follows: TGTGCGGTCTGGGGGGGCCGGATTGCCCAGTACTTC.

This clonotype showed up many times. The CDR3 region is CASSFQGRYTEAFF. The CDR3 bases are TGTGCCAGCAGTTTTCAGGGCCGGTACACTGAAGCTTTCTTT. The J gene is TRBJ1-1, the V gene TRBV12-3 or TRBV12-4, with D possibly being TRBD1 (5 bases). The CDR3 is made up of 14 amino acids. V shed 3 bases and J shed 3 bases, with 11 bases lying between them.

This clonotype has a handful of counts. This sequence joins TRBV20-1 and TRBJ2-7; TRBD1 matches 7 bases. CDR3 length: 14 amino acids. The ends lost 6 bases at V and 3 bases at J; junction bases unmatched: 11. The germline V gene has CDR1 DFQATT and CDR2 SNEGSKA (reference sequence). The CDR3, as DNA: TGCAGTGCCAGTCCAGGGACAGTCGGCTACGAGCAGTACGTC. Its translation: CSASPGTVGYEQYV.

The gene calls are TRBV19 and TRBJ1-1, with TRBD1 as a possible D gene (5 bases). The V gene's germline CDR1 is LNHDA and CDR2 SQIVND (reference sequence). The V and J ends lost 7 bases and 4 bases respectively, with 13 bases between them. CDR3 length: 13 amino acids. The CDR3 DNA follows: TGTGCCAGTACCTCGGGTGGGGGCACTGAAGCTTTCTTT. Protein sequence: CASTSGGGTEAFF.

This clonotype has a handful of counts. V usage is TRBV5-1 and J usage is TRBJ1-4, with D possibly matching TRBD1 (5 bases). This CDR3 comprises 15 residues. Germline CDR1 and CDR2: SGHRS and YFSETQ. Trimming stripped 4 bases from V and 6 bases from J, with 16 bases between. The CDR3 loop reads CASSLSGTTDEKLFF. CDR3 coding DNA: TGCGCCAGCAGCCTATCCGGGACCACGGATGAAAAACTGTTTTTT. The full variable domain, its missing parts supplied by reference TRBV5-1 and TRBJ1-4, is KAGVTQTPRYLIKTRGQQVTLSCSPISGHRSVSWYQQTPGQGLQFLFEYFSETQRNKGNFPGRFSGRQFSNSRSEMNVSTLELGDSALYLCASSLSGTTDEKLFFGSGTQLSVL.

The chain joins TRBV5-6 to TRBJ2-7; 7 nucleotides line up with TRBD1. V gave up 6 bases and J gave up 12 bases; unmatched junction bases: 18. Germline CDR1 SGHDT, CDR2 YYEEEE. The length of the CDR3 is 14 residues. CDR3 protein: CASTSHTGVMSRYV. The CDR3 bases are TGTGCCAGCACCTCCCATACAGGGGTAATGAGTCGGTACGTC.

The V gene is TRBV5-1, the J gene TRBJ1-4, with D perhaps matching TRBD1 (5 bases). The CDR3 sequence is 16 residues long. CDR1 SGHRS and CDR2 YFSETQ come from the germline V gene. V was clipped by 0 bases and J by 4 bases, with 13 bases between them. The CDR3, as DNA: TGCGCCAGCAGCTTGGGACGGGGCGCCGATAATGAAAAACTGTTTTTT. It specifies CASSLGRGADNEKLFF.

In its sample, this clonotype was seen many times. The V call is TRBV12-3 or TRBV12-4, the J call TRBJ2-3; D possibly corresponds to TRBD2 (5 bases). With 5 bases removed from V and 0 bases from J, the gap between germline ends came to 9 bases. The CDR3 extends over 14 amino acids. Written as DNA, the CDR3 is TGTGCCAGCAGTACAGCGGCAAGCACAGATACGCAGTATTTT. Translated: CASSTAASTDTQYF.

V gene TRBV11-2 combines with J gene TRBJ2-1, with D hard to call. V was pared by 1 base and J by 6 bases, with 4 bases between. This CDR3 spans 12 amino acids. Germline CDR1 reads SGHAT; CDR2 reads FQNNGV. The CDR3 loop reads CASSLVVNEQFF. The CDR3, as DNA: TGTGCCAGCAGCTTAGTAGTCAATGAGCAGTTCTTC.